Shown below are 8 T cell receptor beta chains from a single sample sequenced in a study of shared clonotypes between healthy human individuals. Some clones are missing from TCRdb's copy, which holds only in-frame ones; the method was immunoSEQ multiplex PCR. In the table there are hundreds of thousands of clones, nearly 95% of which are singletons. CD8 cells regarded as naive lacked CD45RO, were positively chosen for CCR7, and omitted terminally differentiated effector memory CD45RA+ cells. Input material: naive CD8+ T cells sorted from blood. Receptors were obtained from a young man in good health.

The chain carries TRBV10-1 and TRBJ2-6; the D is unclear. Germline V CDR1 and CDR2: WNHNN, SYGVQD (reference sequence). Trimming pared 5 bases from V and 0 bases from J, leaving 8 bases between. The length of the CDR3 is 15 residues. CDR3 residues: CASSSSSSGANVLTF. CDR3 nucleotides: TGCGCCAGCAGTAGTAGCAGCTCTGGGGCCAACGTCCTGACTTTC.

J is TRBJ2-5 and V is TRBV29-1; 9 nucleotides align to TRBD1. The CDR3 is 12 amino acids. The germline CDR1 and CDR2 sequences are SQVTM and ANQGSEA. DNA for the CDR3: TGCAGTTACTTGGGACAGGGTGAGACCCAGTACTTC. It specifies CSYLGQGETQYF.

DNA for the CDR3: TGTGCCAGCAGCTTTGGACAGACCGCTAATGAAAAACTGTTTTTT. This translates into CASSFGQTANEKLFF. This chain uses TRBV9 with TRBJ1-4; possible D gene TRBD1, 6 bases. The CDR3 extends over 15 amino acids. Trimming shortened V by 4 bases and J by 3 bases, and 13 bases separated the two germline ends. Germline V gives CDR1 SGDLS, CDR2 YYNGEE.

Concerning this clone: This likely reflects a read error, since a far larger clone is one base away. The rearrangement links TRBV6-5 to TRBJ2-7; D is undetermined. V lost 4 bases, J lost 3 bases, and 4 bases lay in between. The CDR3 extends over 11 amino acids. In germline, CDR1 is MNHEY, CDR2 SVGAGI. The CDR3 region is CASSLYYEQYF. The CDR3 region has the DNA TGTGCCAGCAGTTTATACTACGAGCAGTACTTC.

The chain employs TRBV5-1 and TRBJ2-3, with 7 bases fitting TRBD1. CDR1 and CDR2 (germline): SGHRS, YFSETQ. The CDR3 is made up of 15 amino acids. The ends lost 0 bases at V and 3 bases at J; junction bases unmatched: 4. The CDR3 region is CASSLVGQRTDTQYF. DNA for the CDR3: TGCGCCAGCAGCTTGGTGGGACAGAGAACAGATACGCAGTATTTT.

A note on this clone: The sample has other DNA sequences that encode this CDR3 too. The V call is TRBV5-1, the J call TRBJ1-4, with TRBD1 identical over 9 bases. Losses at the gene ends were 5 bases for V and 7 bases for J; bases not matched to a gene: 15. The germline V gene has CDR1 SGHRS and CDR2 YFSETQ. The CDR3 has 17 residues. The CDR3 spells CASRTEPGTGYGEKLFF. The DNA for the CDR3 is TGCGCCAGCAGGACGGAACCGGGGACAGGGTATGGTGAAAAACTGTTTTTT.

The chain joins TRBV7-8 to TRBJ2-1, with TRBD2 matching over 9 bases. Trimming took 5 bases from V and 3 from J; bases not matched to a gene: 5. Germline values: CDR1 SGHVS, CDR2 FQNEAQ. The CDR3 has 15 residues. The CDR3 DNA follows: TGTGCCAGCAGCCCTCTAGCGGGATTCTACAATGAGCAGTTCTTC. This translates into CASSPLAGFYNEQFF. The variable domain in full, with the rest retrieved from reference TRBV7-8 and TRBJ2-1, is GAGVSQSPRYKVAKRGQDVALRCDPISGHVSLFWYQQALGQGPEFLTYFQNEAQLDKSGLPSDRFFAERPEGSVSTLKIQRTQQEDSAVYLCASSPLAGFYNEQFFGPGTRLTVL.

The V and J genes are TRBV27 and TRBJ2-1, with TRBD2 matching 7 bases. This CDR3 is built from 16 residues. Germline V lookup: CDR1 MNHEY, CDR2 SMNVEV (reference sequence). Unmatched junction bases numbered 7, after V lost 5 bases and J lost 0 bases. In nucleotides, the CDR3 is TGTGCCAGCAGTCGCGGGACTACAAGCTCCTACAATGAGCAGTTCTTC. Translating it yields CASSRGTTSSYNEQFF.